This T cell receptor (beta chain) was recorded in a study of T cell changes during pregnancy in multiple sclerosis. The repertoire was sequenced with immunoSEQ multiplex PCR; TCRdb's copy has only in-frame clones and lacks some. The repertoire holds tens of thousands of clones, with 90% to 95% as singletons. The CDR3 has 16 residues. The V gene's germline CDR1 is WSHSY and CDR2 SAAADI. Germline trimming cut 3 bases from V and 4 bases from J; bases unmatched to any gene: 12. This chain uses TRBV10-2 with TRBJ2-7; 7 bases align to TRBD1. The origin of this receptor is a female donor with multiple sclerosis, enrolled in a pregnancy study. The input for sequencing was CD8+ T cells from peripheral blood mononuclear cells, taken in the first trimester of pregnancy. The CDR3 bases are TGCGCCAGCAGTGAAGACCGTACGGACAGGAAATACGAGCAGTACTTC. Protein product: CASSEDRTDRKYEQYF.